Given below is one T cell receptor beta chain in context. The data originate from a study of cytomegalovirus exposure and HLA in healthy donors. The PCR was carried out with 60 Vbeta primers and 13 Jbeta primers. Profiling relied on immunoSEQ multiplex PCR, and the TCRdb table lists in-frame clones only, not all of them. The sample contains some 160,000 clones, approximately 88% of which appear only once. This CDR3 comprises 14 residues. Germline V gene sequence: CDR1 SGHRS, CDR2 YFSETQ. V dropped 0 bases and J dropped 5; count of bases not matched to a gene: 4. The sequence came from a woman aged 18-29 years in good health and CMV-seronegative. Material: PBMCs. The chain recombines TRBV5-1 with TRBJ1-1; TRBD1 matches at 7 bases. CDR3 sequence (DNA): TGCGCCAGCAGCTTGGCCGACAGGGCGACTGAAGCTTTCTTT. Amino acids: CASSLADRATEAFF. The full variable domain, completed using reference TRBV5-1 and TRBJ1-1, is KAGVTQTPRYLIKTRGQQVTLSCSPISGHRSVSWYQQTPGQGLQFLFEYFSETQRNKGNFPGRFSGRQFSNSRSEMNVSTLELGDSALYLCASSLADRATEAFFGQGTRLTVV.